The clone carrying this TCR beta chain was counted a few times. Its antigen is currently unknown. The entry originates in a study of CD8 T cells in ankylosing spondylitis. Study results and limitations: Some motif variants had been reported before (in reactive arthritis synovial fluid and blood). Ankylosing spondylitis blood appeared to carry a characteristic TCR beta motif of several highly homologous variants. CD8+ disease-linked clones were present at relatively low frequencies in blood. Reportedly, disease-linked clones are significantly enriched in ankylosing spondylitis patients' matched synovial fluid.

The CDR3 has 15 residues. The V end was cut by 0 bases, the J end by 8 bases, with 15 bases between. Germline CDR1 SGHRS, CDR2 YFSETQ. Quantitative 5'-RACE with molecular barcodes generated TCR beta libraries. TCRdb redid the calling of the 5' RACE reads with MiXCR, one entry per CDR3 protein. The top ten hold 6.8% of the sample, which has approximately 500,000 distinct CDR3 sequences, about 12% seen once. This TCR came from a male donor with ankylosing spondylitis. Sequencing was carried out using blood, either unsorted or a sorted T cell fraction (not recorded which). The chain is built from TRBV5-1 and TRBJ2-1; the D gene is possibly TRBD2 (5 bases). Written as DNA, the CDR3 is TGCGCCAGCAGCTTGGGACCCGAGGGCCAAGATGAGCAGTTCTTC. It translates to CASSLGPEGQDEQFF.